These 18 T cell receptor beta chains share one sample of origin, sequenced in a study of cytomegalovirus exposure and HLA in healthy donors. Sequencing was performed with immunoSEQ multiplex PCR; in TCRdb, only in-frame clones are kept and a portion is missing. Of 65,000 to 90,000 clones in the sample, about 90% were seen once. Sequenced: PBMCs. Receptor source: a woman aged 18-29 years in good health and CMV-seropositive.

The CDR3 region has the DNA TGTGCCAGTGGGCCCCGGGCCCCTGGAGGCCAGCATTTT. Protein sequence: CASGPRAPGGQHF. This chain uses TRBV19 with TRBJ1-5; D call uncertain. CDR3 size: 13 residues. The germline V gene has CDR1 LNHDA and CDR2 SQIVND (reference sequence). V was shortened by 8 bases and J by 12 bases, with 20 bases between the two germline ends. Full variable domain (outside the CDR3, taken from reference TRBV19 and TRBJ1-5): DGGITQSPKYLFRKEGQNVTLSCEQNLNHDAMYWYRQDPGQGLRLIYYSQIVNDFQKGDIAEGYSVSREKKESFPLTVTSAQKNPTAFYLCASGPRAPGGQHFGDGTRLSIL.

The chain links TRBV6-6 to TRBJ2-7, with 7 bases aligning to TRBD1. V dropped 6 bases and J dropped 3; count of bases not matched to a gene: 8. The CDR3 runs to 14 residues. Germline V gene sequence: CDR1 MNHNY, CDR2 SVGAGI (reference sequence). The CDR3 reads CASRTLWDSYEQYF. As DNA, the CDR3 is TGTGCCAGCAGAACCCTCTGGGACAGCTACGAGCAGTACTTC.

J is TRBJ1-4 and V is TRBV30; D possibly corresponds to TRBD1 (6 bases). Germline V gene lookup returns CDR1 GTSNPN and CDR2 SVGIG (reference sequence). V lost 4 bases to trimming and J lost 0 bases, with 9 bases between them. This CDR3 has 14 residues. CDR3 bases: TGTGCCTGGAACAGGGAGACAACTAATGAAAAACTGTTTTTT. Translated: CAWNRETTNEKLFF.

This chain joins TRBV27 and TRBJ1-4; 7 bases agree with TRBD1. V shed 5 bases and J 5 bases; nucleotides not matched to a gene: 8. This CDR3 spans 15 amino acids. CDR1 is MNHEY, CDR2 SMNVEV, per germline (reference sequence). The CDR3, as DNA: TGTGCCAGCAGTCCCCTGGACAGGCGGAATGAAAAACTGTTTTTT. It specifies CASSPLDRRNEKLFF.

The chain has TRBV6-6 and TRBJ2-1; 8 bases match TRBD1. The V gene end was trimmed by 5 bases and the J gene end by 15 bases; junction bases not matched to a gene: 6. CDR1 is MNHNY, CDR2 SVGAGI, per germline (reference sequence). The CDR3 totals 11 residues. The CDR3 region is CASSDPTGAFF. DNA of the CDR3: TGTGCCAGCAGTGATCCGACAGGGGCGTTCTTC.

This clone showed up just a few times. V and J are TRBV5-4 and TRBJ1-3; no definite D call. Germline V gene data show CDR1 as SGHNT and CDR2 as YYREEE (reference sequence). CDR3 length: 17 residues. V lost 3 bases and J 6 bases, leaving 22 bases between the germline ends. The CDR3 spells CASSSRGSVPSTNTIYF. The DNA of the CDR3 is TGTGCCAGCAGCTCGCGCGGGTCCGTACCCTCGACAAACACCATATATTTT.

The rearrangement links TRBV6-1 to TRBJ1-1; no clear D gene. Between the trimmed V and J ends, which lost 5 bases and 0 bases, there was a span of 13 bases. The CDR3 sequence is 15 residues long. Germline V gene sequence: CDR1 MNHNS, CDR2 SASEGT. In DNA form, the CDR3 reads TGTGCCAGCAGTACCCACAAGAATCTGAACACTGAAGCTTTCTTT. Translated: CASSTHKNLNTEAFF.

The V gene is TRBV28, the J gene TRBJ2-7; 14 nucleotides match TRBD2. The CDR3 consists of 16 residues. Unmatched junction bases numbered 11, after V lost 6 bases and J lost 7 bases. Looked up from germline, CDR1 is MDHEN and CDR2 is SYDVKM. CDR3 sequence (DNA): TGTGCCAGCAGCTACGCCCCGACTAGCGGGAGGGGGGAGCAGTACTTC. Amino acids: CASSYAPTSGRGEQYF.

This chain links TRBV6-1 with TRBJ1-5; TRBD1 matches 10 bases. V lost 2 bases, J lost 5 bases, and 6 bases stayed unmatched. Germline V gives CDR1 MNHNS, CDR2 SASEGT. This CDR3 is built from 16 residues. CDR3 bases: TGTGCCAGCAGTGAAAGAGCCGGACAGGGGGATCAGCCCCAGCATTTT. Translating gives CASSERAGQGDQPQHF.

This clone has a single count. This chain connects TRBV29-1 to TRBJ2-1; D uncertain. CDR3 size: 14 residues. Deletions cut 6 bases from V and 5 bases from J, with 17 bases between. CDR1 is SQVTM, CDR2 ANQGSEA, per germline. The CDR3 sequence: CSVTFRDWDNEQFF. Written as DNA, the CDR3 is TGCAGCGTCACTTTCCGCGACTGGGACAATGAGCAGTTCTTC.

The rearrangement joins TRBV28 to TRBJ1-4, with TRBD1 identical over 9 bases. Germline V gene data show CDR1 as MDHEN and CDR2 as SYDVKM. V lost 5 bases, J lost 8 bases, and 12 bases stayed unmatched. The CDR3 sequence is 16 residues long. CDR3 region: CASSVTHGTGTEKLFF. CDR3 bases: TGTGCCAGCAGTGTGACCCATGGGACAGGGACCGAAAAACTGTTTTTT.

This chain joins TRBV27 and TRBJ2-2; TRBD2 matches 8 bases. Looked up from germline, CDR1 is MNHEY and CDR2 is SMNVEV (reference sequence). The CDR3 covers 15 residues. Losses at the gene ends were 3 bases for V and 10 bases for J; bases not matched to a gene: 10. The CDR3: CASSFRAGVLVELFF. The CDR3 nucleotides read TGTGCCAGCAGTTTTAGAGCGGGAGTCCTCGTGGAGCTGTTTTTT.

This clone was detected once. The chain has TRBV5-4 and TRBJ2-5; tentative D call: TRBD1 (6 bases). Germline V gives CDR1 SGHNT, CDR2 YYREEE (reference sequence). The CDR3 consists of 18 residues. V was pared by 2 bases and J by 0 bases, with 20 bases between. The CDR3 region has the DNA TGTGCCAGCAGCTTCGCACCCCCCGGGACACCACACCAAGAGACCCAGTACTTC. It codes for CASSFAPPGTPHQETQYF.

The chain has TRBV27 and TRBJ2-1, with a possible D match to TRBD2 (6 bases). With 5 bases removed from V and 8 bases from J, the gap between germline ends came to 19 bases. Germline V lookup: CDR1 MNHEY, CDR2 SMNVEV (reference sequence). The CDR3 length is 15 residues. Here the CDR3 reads CASSPGTALDDEQFF. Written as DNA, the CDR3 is TGTGCCAGCAGTCCCGGGACTGCCCTAGACGATGAGCAGTTCTTC.

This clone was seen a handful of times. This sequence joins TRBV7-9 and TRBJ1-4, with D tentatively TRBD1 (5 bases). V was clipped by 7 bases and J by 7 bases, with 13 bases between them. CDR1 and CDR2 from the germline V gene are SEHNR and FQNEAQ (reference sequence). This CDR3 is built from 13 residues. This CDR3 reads CASTQGYPEKLFF. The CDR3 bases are TGTGCCAGCACCCAGGGTTATCCTGAAAAACTGTTTTTT.

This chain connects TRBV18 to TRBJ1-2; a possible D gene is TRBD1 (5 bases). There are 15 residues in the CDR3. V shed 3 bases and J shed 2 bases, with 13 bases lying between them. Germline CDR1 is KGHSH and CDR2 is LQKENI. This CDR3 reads CASSPPSRVNYGYTF. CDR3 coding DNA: TGTGCCAGCTCACCTCCCAGCAGGGTGAACTATGGCTACACCTTC.

CDR3 DNA: TGTGCCAGCAGGGGGGCTGGAACCGGGGAGCTGTTTTTT. Protein: CASRGAGTGELFF. The J gene is TRBJ2-2, the V gene TRBV28; the D gene is possibly TRBD1 (6 bases). This CDR3 spans 13 amino acids. The V and J ends lost 6 bases and 5 bases respectively, with 10 bases between them. In germline, CDR1 is MDHEN, CDR2 SYDVKM.

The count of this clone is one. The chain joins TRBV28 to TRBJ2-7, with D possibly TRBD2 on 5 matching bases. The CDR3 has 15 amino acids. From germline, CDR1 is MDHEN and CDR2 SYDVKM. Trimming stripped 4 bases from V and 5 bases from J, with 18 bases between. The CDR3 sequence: CASSSPGGSYHEQYF. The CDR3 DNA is TGTGCCAGCAGTTCCCCGGGTGGGAGCTACCACGAGCAGTACTTC.